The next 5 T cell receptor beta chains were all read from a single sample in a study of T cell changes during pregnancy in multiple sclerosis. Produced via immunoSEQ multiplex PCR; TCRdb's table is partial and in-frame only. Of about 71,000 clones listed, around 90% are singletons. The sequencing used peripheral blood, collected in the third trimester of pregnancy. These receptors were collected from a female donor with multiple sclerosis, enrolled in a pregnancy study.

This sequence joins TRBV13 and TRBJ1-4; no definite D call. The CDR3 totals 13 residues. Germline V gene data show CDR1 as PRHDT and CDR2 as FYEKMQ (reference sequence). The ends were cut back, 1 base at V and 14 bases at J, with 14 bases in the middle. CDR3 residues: CASSLAHFGLLFF. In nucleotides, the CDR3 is TGTGCCAGCAGCTTAGCTCATTTCGGACTTCTGTTTTTT.

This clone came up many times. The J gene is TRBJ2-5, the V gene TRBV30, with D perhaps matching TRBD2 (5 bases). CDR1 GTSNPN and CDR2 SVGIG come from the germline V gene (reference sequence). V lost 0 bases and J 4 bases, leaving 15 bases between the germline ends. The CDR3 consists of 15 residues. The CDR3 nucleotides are TGTGCCTGGAGTGTCCTAGGGAAAGGGAGAGAGACCCAGTACTTC. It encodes CAWSVLGKGRETQYF.

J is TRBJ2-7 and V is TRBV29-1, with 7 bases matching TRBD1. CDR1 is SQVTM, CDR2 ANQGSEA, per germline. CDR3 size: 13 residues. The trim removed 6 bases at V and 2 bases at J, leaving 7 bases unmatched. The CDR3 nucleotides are TGCAGCGTGTCCTCCGGGACAGCCTACGAGCAGTACTTC. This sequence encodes CSVSSGTAYEQYF.

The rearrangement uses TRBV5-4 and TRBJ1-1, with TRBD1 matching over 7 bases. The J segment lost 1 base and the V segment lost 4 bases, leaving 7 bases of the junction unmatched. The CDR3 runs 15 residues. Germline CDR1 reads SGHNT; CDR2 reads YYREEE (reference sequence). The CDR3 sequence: CASSTRTGENTEAFF. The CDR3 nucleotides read TGTGCCAGCAGCACACGGACAGGAGAGAACACTGAAGCTTTCTTT.

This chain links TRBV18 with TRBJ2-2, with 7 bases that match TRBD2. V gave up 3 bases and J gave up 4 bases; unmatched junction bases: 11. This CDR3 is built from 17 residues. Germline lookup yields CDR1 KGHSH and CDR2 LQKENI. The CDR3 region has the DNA TGTGCCAGCTCACCGGATCCGCGGGAGACCTCCACCGGGGAGCTGTTTTTT. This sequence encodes CASSPDPRETSTGELFF.